This T cell receptor beta chain was recorded in a study of shared clonotypes between healthy human individuals. Selected positively for CCR7 and CD45RO-negative, naive CD8 cells excluded terminally differentiated effector memory CD45RA+ cells. Clones were read by immunoSEQ multiplex PCR, and TCRdb kept only the in-frame ones, dropping some. There are about 2.1 million clones in the sample; over 85% occur only once, and roughly 1.7% lies in the top ten. Trimming removed 0 bases at V and 10 bases at J, with 12 bases between. The V gene's germline CDR1 is LGHNT and CDR2 FRNRAP. The CDR3 spans 13 residues.

The rearrangement joins TRBV12-5 to TRBJ1-1; no firm D call. Input material: naive CD8+ T cells from PBMCs. The source is a man younger than 35 in good health. Some clones in this sample may be carry-over from other donors' samples. This CDR3 is CASGLVGSFGAFF. DNA for the CDR3: TGTGCTAGTGGTTTGGTAGGGTCCTTTGGAGCTTTCTTT. The complete variable domain, with remaining parts taken from reference TRBV12-5 and TRBJ1-1, reads DARVTQTPRHKVTEMGQEVTMRCQPILGHNTVFWYRQTMMQGLELLAYFRNRAPLDDSGMPKDRFSAEMPDATLATLKIQPSEPRDSAVYFCASGLVGSFGAFFGQGTRLTVV.